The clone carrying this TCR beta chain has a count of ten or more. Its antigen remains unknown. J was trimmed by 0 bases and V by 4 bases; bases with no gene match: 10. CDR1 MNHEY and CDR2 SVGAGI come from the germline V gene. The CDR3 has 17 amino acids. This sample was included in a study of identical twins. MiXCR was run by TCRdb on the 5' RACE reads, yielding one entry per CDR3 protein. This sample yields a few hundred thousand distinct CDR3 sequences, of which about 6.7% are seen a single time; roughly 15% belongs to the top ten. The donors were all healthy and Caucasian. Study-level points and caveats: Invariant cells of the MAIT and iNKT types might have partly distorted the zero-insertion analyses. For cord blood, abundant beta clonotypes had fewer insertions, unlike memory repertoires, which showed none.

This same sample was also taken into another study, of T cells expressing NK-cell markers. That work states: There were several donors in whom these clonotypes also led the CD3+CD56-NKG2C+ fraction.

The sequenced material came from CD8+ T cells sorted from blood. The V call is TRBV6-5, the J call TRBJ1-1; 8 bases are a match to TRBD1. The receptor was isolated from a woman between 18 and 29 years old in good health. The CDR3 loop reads CASSWLGDRPLNTEAFF. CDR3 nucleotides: TGTGCCAGCAGTTGGCTGGGGGACAGGCCTTTGAACACTGAAGCTTTCTTT.